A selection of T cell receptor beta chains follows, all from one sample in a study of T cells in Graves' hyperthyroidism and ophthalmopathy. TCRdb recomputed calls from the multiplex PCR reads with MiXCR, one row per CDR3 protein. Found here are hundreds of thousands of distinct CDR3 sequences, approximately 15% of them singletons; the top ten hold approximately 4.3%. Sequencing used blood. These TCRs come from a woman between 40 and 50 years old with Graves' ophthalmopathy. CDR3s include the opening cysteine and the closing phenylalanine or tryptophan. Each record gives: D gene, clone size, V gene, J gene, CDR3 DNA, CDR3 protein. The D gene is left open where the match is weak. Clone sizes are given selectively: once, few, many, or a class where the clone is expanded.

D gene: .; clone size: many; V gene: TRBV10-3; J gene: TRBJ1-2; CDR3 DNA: TGTGCCATCAGTGACCGGGCGGCGTTGACTTTGGAGGGCTACACCTTC; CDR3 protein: CAISDRAALTLEGYTF
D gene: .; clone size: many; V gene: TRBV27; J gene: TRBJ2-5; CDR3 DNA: TGTGCCAGCTACTCCGGAGCGGGCCCCCAAGAGACCCAGTACTTC; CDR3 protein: CASYSGAGPQETQYF
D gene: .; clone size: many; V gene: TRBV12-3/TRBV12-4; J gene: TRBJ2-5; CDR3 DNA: TGTGCCAGCAGCACCCCTACTAGAACCCAGTACTTC; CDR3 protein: CASSTPTRTQYF
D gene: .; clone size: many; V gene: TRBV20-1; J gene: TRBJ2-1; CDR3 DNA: TGCAGTGCTAGAACTCCTCCCCTAAATGAGCAGTTCTTC; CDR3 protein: CSARTPPLNEQFF
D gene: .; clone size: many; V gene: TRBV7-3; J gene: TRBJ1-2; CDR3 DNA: TGTGCCAGCAGCTTAAGTCCGGGGGGACCGGCTGAAGGCTACACCTTC; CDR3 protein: CASSLSPGGPAEGYTF
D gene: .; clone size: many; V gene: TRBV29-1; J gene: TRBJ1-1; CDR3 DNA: TGCAGCGTTCCGGGAGTTTCCTCCACTGAAGCTTTCTTT; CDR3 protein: CSVPGVSSTEAFF
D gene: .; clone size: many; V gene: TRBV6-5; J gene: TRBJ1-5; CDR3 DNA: TGTGCCAGCAGTTACAGTTGGGGAGATAGCAATCAGCCCCAGCATTTT; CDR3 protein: CASSYSWGDSNQPQHF
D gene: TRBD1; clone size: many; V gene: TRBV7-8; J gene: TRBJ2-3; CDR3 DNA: TGTGCCAGCAGCTTGGGACAGCTCACAGATACGCAGTATTTT; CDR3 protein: CASSLGQLTDTQYF
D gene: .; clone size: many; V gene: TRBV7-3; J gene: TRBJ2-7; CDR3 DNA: TGTGCCAGCAGCCGGTCCCGGGACGCAGAGGAGCAGTACTTC; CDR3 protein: CASSRSRDAEEQYF
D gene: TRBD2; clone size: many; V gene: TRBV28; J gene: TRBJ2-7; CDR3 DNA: TGTGCCACCCTAAGACTAGCCTCGGGAGAGCAGTACTTC; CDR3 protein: CATLRLASGEQYF
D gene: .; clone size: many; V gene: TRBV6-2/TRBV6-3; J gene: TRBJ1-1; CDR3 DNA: TGTGCCAGCAGTTACGACGCCCCCCCGAACACTGAAGCTTTCTTT; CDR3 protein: CASSYDAPPNTEAFF
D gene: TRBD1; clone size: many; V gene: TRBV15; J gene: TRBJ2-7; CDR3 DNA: TGTGCCACCAGCCGAAGGACAGGGGGTATCTACGAGCAGTACTTC; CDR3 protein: CATSRRTGGIYEQYF
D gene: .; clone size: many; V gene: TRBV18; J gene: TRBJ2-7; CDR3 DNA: TGTGCCAGCTCACCCTCTTCCGGGAAGTACGAGCAGTACTTC; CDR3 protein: CASSPSSGKYEQYF
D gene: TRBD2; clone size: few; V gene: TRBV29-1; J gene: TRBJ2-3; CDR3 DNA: TGCAGCGCCGAACGCGGGAGGGCAGATACGCAGTATTTT; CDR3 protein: CSAERGRADTQYF
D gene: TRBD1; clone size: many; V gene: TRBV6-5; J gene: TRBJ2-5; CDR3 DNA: TGTGCCAGCAGTTCCAGAGGGACAGCTCAAGAGACCCAGTACTTC; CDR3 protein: CASSSRGTAQETQYF
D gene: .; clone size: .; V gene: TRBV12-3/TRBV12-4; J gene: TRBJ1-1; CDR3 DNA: TGTGCCAGCAGCATCAGGCCAAAGAACACTGAAGCTTTCTTT; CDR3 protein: CASSIRPKNTEAFF
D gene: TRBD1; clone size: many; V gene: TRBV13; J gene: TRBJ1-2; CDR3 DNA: TGTGCCAGCAGCCCCAGGGACAGGGTTATCTATGGCTACACCTTC; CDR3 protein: CASSPRDRVIYGYTF
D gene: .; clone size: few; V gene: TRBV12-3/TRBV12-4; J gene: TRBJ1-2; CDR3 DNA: TGTGCCAGCAGTTTAGGGGATTCCTCTGGCTACACCTTC; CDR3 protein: CASSLGDSSGYTF
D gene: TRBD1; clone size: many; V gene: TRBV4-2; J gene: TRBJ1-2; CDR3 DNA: TGTGCCAGCAGCCCCGGGGAGGGGGCTTCACGAAACTATGGCTACACCTTC; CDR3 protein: CASSPGEGASRNYGYTF
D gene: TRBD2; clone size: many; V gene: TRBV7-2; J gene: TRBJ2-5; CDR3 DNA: TGTGCCAGCAGCTTAGTGGTTCTAGCGGGAGAGACCCAGTACTTC; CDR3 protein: CASSLVVLAGETQYF
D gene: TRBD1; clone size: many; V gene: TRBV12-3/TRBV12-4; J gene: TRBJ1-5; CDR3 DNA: TGTGCCAGCAGTTCTGACAGGGGGGATCAGCCCCAGCATTTT; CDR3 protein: CASSSDRGDQPQHF
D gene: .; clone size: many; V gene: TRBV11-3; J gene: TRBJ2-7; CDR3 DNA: TGTGCCAGCAGCCTCGGGACTCTGATTTCCTACGAGCAGTACTTC; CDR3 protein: CASSLGTLISYEQYF
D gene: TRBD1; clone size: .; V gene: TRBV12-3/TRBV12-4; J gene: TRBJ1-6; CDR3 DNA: TGTGCCAGCAGTTTCAGGGGGTCGAATAATTCACCCCTCCACTTT; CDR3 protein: CASSFRGSNNSPLHF
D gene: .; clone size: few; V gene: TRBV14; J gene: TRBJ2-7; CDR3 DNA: TGTGCCAGCAGCTACGGGGCACCTTCCTACGAGCAGTACTTC; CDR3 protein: CASSYGAPSYEQYF
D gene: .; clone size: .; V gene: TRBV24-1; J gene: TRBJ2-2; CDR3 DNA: TGTGCTACAAACCAGGGGACGAACACCGGGGAGCTGTTTTTT; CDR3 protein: CATNQGTNTGELFF
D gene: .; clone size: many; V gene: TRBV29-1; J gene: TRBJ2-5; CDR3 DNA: TGCAGCGTGCTCATTACAGGCCAAGAGACCCAGTACTTC; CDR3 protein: CSVLITGQETQYF
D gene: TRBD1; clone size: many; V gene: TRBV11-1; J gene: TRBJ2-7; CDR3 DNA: TGTGCCAGCAGTTATATGACAGGGAAGTCCTACGAGCAGTACTTC; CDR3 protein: CASSYMTGKSYEQYF
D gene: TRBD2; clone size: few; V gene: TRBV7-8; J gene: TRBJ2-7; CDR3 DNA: TGTGCCAGCAGCGGACTAGCGGGAGGAGGGGAGCAGTACTTC; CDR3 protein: CASSGLAGGGEQYF
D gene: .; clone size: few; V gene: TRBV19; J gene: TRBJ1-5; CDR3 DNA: TGTGCCAGTAGTATAGATGTGGGATATAGCAATCAGCCCCAGCATTTT; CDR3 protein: CASSIDVGYSNQPQHF
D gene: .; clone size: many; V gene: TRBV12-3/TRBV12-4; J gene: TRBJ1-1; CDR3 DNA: TGTGCCAGCAGTCGACGGACAACCATGAACACTGAAGCTTTCTTT; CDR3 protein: CASSRRTTMNTEAFF
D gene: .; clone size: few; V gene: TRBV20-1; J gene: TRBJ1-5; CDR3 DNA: TGCAGTGCTAGAGATCGGGGGCCGGGGGGAGGCAATCAGCCCCAGCATTTT; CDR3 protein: CSARDRGPGGGNQPQHF
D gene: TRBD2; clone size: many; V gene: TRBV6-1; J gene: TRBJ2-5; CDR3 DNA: TGTGCCAGCAGTCAAGGACTAGCGGGAGAGGCTGAGACCCAGTACTTC; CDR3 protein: CASSQGLAGEAETQYF
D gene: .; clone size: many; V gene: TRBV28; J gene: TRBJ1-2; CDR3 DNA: TGTGCCAGCAGTCGGCGGAACTATGGCTACACCTTC; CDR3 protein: CASSRRNYGYTF
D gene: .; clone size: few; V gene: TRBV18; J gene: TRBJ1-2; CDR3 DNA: TGTGCCAGCTCACCTGCTCGGCCTAACTATGGCTACACCTTC; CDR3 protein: CASSPARPNYGYTF
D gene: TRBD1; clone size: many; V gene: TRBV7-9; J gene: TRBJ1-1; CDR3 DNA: TGTGCCAGCACCTACCCCGGAGGGACAGGGAAGGGGGCTTTCTTT; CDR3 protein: CASTYPGGTGKGAFF
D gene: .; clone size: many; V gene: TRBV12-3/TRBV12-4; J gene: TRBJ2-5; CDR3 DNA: TGTGCCAGCAGTTTATCCCAGGTAGAGACCCAGTACTTC; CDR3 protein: CASSLSQVETQYF
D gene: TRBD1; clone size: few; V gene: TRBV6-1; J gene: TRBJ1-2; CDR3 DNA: TGTGCCAGCAGCCTCAGGGGGCGAAAGTACTATGGCTACACCTTC; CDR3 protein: CASSLRGRKYYGYTF
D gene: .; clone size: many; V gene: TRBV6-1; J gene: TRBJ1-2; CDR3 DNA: TGTGCCAGCAGTGAAGAAGGGGCACCGTTTGCCTATGGCTACACCTTC; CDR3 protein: CASSEEGAPFAYGYTF
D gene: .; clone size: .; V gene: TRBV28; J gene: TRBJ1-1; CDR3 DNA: TGTGCCAACGCACCGGCTGAGGGAGTAAACACTGAAGCTTTCTTT; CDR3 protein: CANAPAEGVNTEAFF
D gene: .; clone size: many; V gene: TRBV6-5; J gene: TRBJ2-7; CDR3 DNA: TGTGCCACCAGTTGGGGAGAAGGGAACGAGCAGTACTTC; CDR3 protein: CATSWGEGNEQYF
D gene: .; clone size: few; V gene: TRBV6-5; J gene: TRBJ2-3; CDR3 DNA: TGTGCCAGCAGTTTCCCACCGACTAAACATACGCAGTATTTT; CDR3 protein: CASSFPPTKHTQYF
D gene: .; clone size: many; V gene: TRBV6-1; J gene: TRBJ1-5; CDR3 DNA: TGTGCCAGCACCTACCGCACAGGGAATAGCAATCAGCCCCAGCATTTT; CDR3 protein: CASTYRTGNSNQPQHF
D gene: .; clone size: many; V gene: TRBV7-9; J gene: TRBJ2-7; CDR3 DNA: TGTGCCAGCAGCCCCCTGTGGGACGAGCAGTACTTC; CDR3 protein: CASSPLWDEQYF
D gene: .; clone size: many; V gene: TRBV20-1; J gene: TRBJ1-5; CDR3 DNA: TGCAGTGCTAGAGCAACCCGCAAGTCAGATAGCAATCAGCCCCAGCATTTT; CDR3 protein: CSARATRKSDSNQPQHF